This T cell receptor (beta chain) was profiled in a study of blood T cells in healthy people across ages (dated by TCRdb to about 2015). Notes on the research overall: In model experiments, template switching captured about one uniquely barcoded TCR beta cDNA molecule for every two T cells. Using deep sequencing normalized with unique cDNA molecular identifiers, the study measured how TCR beta repertoire diversity changes with age. Donors were grouped into four age groups: young (average approximately 16 years), middle-aged (around 39), aged (62) and long-lived (just over 80). To avoid experimental bias, donors of different ages were distributed randomly across sequencing lanes. The study analyzed two additional independent replicas of 1 million unique cDNA reads from the same blood draw for two donors, one aged 18 to 30 and one aged 80 or older. What the research found in general, with its limitations: Because profiling used bulk unsorted PBMCs, naive and antigen-experienced compartments could not be compared conclusively. Total diversity estimates from one million sequenced T cells were considered lower bounds and underestimates. The CMV infection status of donors was not known, potentially confounding age-related changes in expanded clonotypes. Compared with the aged group, more naive CD4+ T cells, fewer expanded clones and increased TCR diversity were shown by the long-lived group, suggesting age selection. As age increased, observed TCR beta diversity per million T cells dropped in a roughly linear way, and a significant reduction was already evident by age roughly 36. The percentage of naive T cells measured by flow cytometry correlated strongly with observed TCR beta diversity.

CDR1 and CDR2 were assigned from the germline V gene as KGHDR and SFDVKD. Trimming takes 1 base from V and 7 bases from J, and the germline ends sit 8 bases apart. There are 13 amino acids in the CDR3, from cysteine to phenylalanine inclusive. Only CDR3 DNA is held: 39 bases, read in frame from base 1. The receptor library was made with 5' RACE. The sequencing machine was an Illumina HiSeq 2500. A second about 7 to 12 cycle PCR used a sample-barcoded 5' primer and a J-beta primer mix. Each TCR beta cDNA molecule received a unique molecular identifier from a template-switch 5' adaptor carrying 12 random nucleotides. Each sample yielded at least 3 million CDR3-containing paired-end reads. The Mint cDNA synthesis kit, primed by a TRBC-specific oligonucleotide, was used to synthesize first-strand cDNA from all RNA. Following uracil-DNA glycosylase treatment, all cDNA underwent a first 18-cycle PCR with the universal primers M1SS and BC2_uni_R. Regarding the original processing steps: Each sample was normalized by randomly selecting 1 million high-quality reads, each carrying a distinct molecular identifier. Instead of being binned into consensus sequences, reads that shared molecular identifiers were thrown out. MiTCR, with a Q25 quality threshold and the strictest error-elimination algorithm, was used for CDR3 identification, clonotype clustering and error correction. A nonparametric unseen species model using Euler transformation provided a lower-bound estimate of total TCR beta diversity. The raw public reads went through TCRdb reprocessing: fastp at Q25, MiXCR clone calling, in-frame beta chains kept. Rows with one shared CDR3 protein collapse into an entry with the most common genes and DNA. None of the V and J calls come from the authors' own analysis; TCRdb made them. The sample includes under 2,000,000 distinct CDR3 sequences, with roughly 49% observed a single time. About 2.1% of the sample belongs to the ten largest clones.

This clonotype was counted only a few times. Its cognate antigen has yet to be identified. Base qualities are not at hand, and no much larger clone is one base apart. Donors were 35 to 40 systemically healthy Caucasian individuals from Russia aged roughly 6 to 95 years. Approximately 9.3 milliliters of peripheral blood were collected from each donor into EDTA-treated Vacutainer tubes. PBMCs were isolated by Ficoll-Paque density-gradient centrifugation, with at least 6 million obtained per sample. Trizol reagent was used to extract total RNA from the PBMCs, yielding at least 6 micrograms per sample. The percentages of naive CD45RAhigh/CD27high T cells were determined by flow cytometry on a PBMC aliquot from every donor.

The chain was built from TRBV24-1 and TRBJ2-3, with the D gene uncertain. The origin of this receptor is a woman aged 40-49 years in good health. The sequenced sample consisted of blood. The CDR3: CATSDFLLNTQYF. The DNA reads TGTGCCACCAGTGATTTCCTCCTAAATACGCAGTATTTT.